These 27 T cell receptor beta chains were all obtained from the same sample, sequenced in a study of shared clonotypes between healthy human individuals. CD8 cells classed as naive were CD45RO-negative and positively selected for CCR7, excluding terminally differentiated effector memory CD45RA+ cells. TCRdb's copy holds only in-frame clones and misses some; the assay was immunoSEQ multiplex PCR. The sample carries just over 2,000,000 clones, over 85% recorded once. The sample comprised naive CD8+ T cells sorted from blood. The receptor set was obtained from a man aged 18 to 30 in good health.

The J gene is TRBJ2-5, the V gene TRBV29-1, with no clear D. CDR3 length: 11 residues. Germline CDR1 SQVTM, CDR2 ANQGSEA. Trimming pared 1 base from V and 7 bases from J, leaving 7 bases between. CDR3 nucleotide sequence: TGCAGCGTTGAAGTAGAGTTGACCCAGTACTTC. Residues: CSVEVELTQYF.

DNA for the CDR3: TGCGCCAGCAGCTTGGTAACCGGGGAATATACTGAAGCTTTCTTT. As protein: CASSLVTGEYTEAFF. The V call is TRBV5-1, the J call TRBJ1-1, with D uncertain. Trimming pared 0 bases from V and 5 bases from J, leaving 14 bases between. Germline-derived CDR1 and CDR2 are SGHRS and YFSETQ. This CDR3 is 15 amino acids long.

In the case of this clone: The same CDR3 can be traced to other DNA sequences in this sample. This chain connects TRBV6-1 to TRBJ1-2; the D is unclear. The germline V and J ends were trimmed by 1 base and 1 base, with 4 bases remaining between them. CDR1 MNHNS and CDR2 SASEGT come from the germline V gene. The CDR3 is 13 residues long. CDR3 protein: CASSEDSNYGYTF. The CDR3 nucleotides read TGTGCCAGCAGTGAAGACAGTAACTATGGCTACACCTTC.

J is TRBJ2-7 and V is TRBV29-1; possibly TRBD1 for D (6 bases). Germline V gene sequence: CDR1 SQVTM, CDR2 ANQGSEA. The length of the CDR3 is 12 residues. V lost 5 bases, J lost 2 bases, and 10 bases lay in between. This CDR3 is CSVTQGPYEQYF. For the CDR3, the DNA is TGCAGCGTTACACAGGGTCCCTACGAGCAGTACTTC.

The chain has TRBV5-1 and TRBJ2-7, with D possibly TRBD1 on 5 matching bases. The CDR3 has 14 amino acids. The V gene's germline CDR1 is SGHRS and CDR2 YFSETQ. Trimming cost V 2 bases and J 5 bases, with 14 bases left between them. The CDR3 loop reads CASSFDSAIDEQYF. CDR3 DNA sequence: TGCGCCAGCAGCTTCGACAGTGCCATCGACGAGCAGTACTTC.

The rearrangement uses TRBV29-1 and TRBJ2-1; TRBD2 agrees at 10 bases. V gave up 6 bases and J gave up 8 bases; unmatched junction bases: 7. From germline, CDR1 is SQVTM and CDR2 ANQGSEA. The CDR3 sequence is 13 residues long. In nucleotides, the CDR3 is TGCAGCGTGTACCGACTAGCGGGCGATGAGCAGTTCTTC. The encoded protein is CSVYRLAGDEQFF.

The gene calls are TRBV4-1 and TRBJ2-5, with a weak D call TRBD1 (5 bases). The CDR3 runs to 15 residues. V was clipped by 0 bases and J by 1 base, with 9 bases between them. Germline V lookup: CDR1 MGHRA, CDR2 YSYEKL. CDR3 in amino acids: CASSQEGHPQETQYF. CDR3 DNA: TGCGCCAGCAGCCAAGAAGGACACCCCCAAGAGACCCAGTACTTC.

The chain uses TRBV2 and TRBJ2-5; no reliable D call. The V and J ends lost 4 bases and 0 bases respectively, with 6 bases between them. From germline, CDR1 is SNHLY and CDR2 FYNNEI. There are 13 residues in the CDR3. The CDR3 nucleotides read TGTGCCAGCAGTGGCAAGTACCAAGAGACCCAGTACTTC. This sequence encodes CASSGKYQETQYF.

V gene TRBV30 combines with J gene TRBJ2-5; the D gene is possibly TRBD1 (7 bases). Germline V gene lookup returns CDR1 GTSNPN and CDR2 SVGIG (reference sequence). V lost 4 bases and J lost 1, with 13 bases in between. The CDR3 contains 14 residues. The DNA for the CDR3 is TGTGCCTGGAACGGGGGACAGTCCCAAGAGACCCAGTACTTC. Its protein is CAWNGGQSQETQYF.

The CDR3 DNA follows: TGTGCCAGCAGTTCCAAAGGGTTTCAAAACATTCAGTACTTC. It codes for CASSSKGFQNIQYF. The chain uses TRBV27 and TRBJ2-4; D unclear. V shed 4 bases and J shed 5 bases, with 12 bases lying between them. Per germline, CDR1 MNHEY and CDR2 SMNVEV (reference sequence). This CDR3 is built from 14 residues.

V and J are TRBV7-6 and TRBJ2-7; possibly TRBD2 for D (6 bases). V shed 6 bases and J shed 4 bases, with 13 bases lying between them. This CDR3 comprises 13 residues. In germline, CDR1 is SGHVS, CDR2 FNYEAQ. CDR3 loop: CASSFGTQYEQYF. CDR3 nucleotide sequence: TGTGCCAGCAGTTTCGGGACTCAATACGAGCAGTACTTC. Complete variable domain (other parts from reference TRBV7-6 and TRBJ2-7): GAGVSQSPRYKVTKRGQDVALRCDPISGHVSLYWYRQALGQGPEFLTYFNYEAQQDKSGLPNDRFSAERPEGSISTLTIQRTEQRDSAMYRCASSFGTQYEQYFGPGTRLTVT.

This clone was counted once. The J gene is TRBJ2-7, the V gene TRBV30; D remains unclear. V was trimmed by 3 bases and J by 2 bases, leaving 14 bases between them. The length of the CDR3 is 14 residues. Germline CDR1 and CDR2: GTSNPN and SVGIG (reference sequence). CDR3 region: CAWSPTGLAYEQYF. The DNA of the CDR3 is TGTGCCTGGAGCCCAACGGGTTTAGCCTACGAGCAGTACTTC.

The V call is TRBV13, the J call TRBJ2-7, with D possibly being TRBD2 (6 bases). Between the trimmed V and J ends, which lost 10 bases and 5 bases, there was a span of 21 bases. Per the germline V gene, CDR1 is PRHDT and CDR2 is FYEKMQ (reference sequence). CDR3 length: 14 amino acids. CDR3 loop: CATTSRDFIHEQYF. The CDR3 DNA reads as TGTGCCACTACAAGCCGGGACTTTATCCACGAGCAGTACTTC.

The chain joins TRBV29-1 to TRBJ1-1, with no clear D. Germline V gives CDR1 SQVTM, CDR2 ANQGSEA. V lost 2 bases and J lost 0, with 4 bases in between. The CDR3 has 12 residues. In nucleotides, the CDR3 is TGCAGCGTTGAACTTATGAACACTGAAGCTTTCTTT. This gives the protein CSVELMNTEAFF. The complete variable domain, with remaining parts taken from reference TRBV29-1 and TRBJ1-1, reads SAVISQKPSRDICQRGTSLTIQCQVDSQVTMMFWYRQQPGQSLTLIATANQGSEATYESGFVIDKFPISRPNLTFSTLTVSNMSPEDSSIYLCSVELMNTEAFFGQGTRLTVV.

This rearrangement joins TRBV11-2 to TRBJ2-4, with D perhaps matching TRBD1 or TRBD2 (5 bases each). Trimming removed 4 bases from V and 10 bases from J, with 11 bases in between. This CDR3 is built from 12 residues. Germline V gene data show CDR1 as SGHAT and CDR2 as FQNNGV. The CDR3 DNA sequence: TGTGCCAGCAGCTCCGGGACCGCTATTCAGTACTTC. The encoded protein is CASSSGTAIQYF.

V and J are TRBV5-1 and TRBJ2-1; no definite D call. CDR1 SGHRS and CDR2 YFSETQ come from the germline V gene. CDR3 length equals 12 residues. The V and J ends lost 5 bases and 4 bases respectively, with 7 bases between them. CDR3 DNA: TGCGCCAGCAGTTCCCCTTACAATGAGCAGTTCTTC. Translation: CASSSPYNEQFF.

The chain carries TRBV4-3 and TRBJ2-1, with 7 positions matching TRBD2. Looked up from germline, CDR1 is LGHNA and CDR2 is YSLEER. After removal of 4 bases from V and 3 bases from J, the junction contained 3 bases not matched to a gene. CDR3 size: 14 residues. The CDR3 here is CASSPGGGYNEQFF. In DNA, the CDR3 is TGCGCCAGCAGCCCGGGCGGGGGCTACAATGAGCAGTTCTTC.

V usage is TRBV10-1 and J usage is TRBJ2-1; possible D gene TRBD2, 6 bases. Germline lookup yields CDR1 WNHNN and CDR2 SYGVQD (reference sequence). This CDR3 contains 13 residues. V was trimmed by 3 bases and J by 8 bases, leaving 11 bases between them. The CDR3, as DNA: TGCGCCAGCAGTGATGAACCGGGGGATGAGCAGTTCTTC. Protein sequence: CASSDEPGDEQFF.

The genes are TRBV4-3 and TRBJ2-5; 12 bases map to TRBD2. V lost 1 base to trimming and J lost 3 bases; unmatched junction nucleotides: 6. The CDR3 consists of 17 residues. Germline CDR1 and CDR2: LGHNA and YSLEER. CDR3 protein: CASSQASASGREETQYF. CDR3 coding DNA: TGCGCCAGCAGCCAAGCTTCGGCTAGCGGGAGGGAAGAGACCCAGTACTTC.

CDR3 bases: TGTGCCAGCAGCTCAGACCTTGGGGGGGACCTTTCGACCCAGTACTTC. Protein: CASSSDLGGDLSTQYF. The chain uses TRBV5-6 and TRBJ2-5; 7 bases line up with TRBD2. This CDR3 has 16 amino acids. The junction had 15 bases not matched to a gene; V was cut back by 3 bases and J by 7 bases. Germline V gene sequence: CDR1 SGHDT, CDR2 YYEEEE.

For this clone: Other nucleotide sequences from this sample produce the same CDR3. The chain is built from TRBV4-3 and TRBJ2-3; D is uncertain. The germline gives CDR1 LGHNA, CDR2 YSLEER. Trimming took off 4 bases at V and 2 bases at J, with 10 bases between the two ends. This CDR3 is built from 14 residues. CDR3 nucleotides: TGCGCCAGCAGCCTCCGAGACAACACAGATACGCAGTATTTT. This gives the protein CASSLRDNTDTQYF.

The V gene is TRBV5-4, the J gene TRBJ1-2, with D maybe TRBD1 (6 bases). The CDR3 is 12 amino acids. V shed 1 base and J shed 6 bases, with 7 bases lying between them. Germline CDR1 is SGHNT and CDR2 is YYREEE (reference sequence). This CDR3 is CASSLWTDGYTF. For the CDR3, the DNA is TGTGCCAGCAGCTTGTGGACAGATGGCTACACCTTC.

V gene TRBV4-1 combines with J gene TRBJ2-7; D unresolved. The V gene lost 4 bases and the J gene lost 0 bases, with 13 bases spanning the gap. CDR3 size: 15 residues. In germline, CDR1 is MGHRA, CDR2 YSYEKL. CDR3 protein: CASSLSLGASYEQYF. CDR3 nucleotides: TGCGCCAGCAGCCTCTCGTTGGGCGCCTCCTACGAGCAGTACTTC.

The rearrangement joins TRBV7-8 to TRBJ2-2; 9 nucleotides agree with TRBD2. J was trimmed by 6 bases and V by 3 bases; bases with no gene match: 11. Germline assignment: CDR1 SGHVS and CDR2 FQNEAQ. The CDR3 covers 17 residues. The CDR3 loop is CASSLVAGELTSGELFF. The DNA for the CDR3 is TGTGCCAGCAGCTTGGTAGCGGGGGAGCTAACCTCCGGGGAGCTGTTTTTT.

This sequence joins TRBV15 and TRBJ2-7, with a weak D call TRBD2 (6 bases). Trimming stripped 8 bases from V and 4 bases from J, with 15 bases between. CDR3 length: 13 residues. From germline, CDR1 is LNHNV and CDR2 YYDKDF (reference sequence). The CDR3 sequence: CATRGLATYEQYF. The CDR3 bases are TGTGCCACCCGCGGCCTAGCGACATACGAGCAGTACTTC.

In DNA, the CDR3 is TGCGCCAGCAGCTTTATGACAGGGGGATCCTACGAGCAGTACTTC. Translating it yields CASSFMTGGSYEQYF. This chain connects TRBV5-1 to TRBJ2-7, with 9 positions matching TRBD1. Germline loops: CDR1 SGHRS, CDR2 YFSETQ. J lost 1 base, V lost 2 bases, and 4 bases had no gene match. The CDR3 consists of 15 residues.

The CDR3: CASGRGGLHSYNEQFF. The CDR3, as DNA: TGTGCCAGCGGGCGGGGGGGACTCCACTCCTACAATGAGCAGTTCTTC. The chain carries TRBV27 and TRBJ2-1, with 9 nucleotides matching TRBD2. CDR3 length equals 16 residues. Germline assignment: CDR1 MNHEY and CDR2 SMNVEV (reference sequence). Trimming cost V 8 bases and J 0 bases; bases outside gene matches: 8.